The rows below give T cell receptor beta chains drawn from one sample of a study of blood T cell repertoires in COVID-19. Generated by immunoSEQ multiplex PCR, the TCRdb table keeps only in-frame clones and is missing some. The table includes some 140,000 clones, about 79% detected once. The sample taken for sequencing was peripheral blood. These receptors were taken from an elderly woman with acute or convalescent COVID-19. Each CDR3 is given with its conserved first and last residue. D genes are given only for firm matches. Size tells how often a clone was seen (once, few, many) or the class of an expanded clone, and some rows leave it out.

clone size	V gene	J gene	D gene	CDR3 protein	CDR3 DNA
-	TRBV6-4	TRBJ1-1	-	CASSVESYTEAFF	TGTGCCAGCAGTGTAGAGAGTTACACTGAAGCTTTCTTT
-	TRBV9	TRBJ1-1	-	CASSVATGFPNTEAFF	TGTGCCAGCAGCGTAGCTACAGGATTCCCAAACACTGAAGCTTTCTTT
-	TRBV19	TRBJ1-4	-	CASMDRGAEEKLFF	TGTGCCAGTATGGATCGCGGGGCGGAGGAAAAACTGTTTTTT
few	TRBV7-9	TRBJ1-6	-	CASSFLGSNSPLHF	TGTGCCAGCAGCTTCCTGGGGAGTAATTCACCCCTCCACTTT
-	TRBV7-2	TRBJ2-7	-	CASSLMPDRSYEQYF	TGTGCCAGCAGCTTAATGCCAGACAGAAGCTACGAGCAGTACTTC
-	TRBV7-6	TRBJ2-1	TRBD2	CASSLVLWGGYNEQFF	TGTGCCAGCAGCTTAGTACTCTGGGGGGGCTACAATGAGCAGTTCTTC
-	TRBV19	TRBJ2-1	-	CASSIDAGNYNEQFF	TGTGCCAGTAGTATAGATGCAGGCAACTACAATGAGCAGTTCTTC
-	TRBV6-2/TRBV6-3	TRBJ1-2	-	CASSLLRSYGYTF	TGTGCCAGCAGTCTTCTTCGGAGTTATGGCTACACCTTC
-	TRBV6-2/TRBV6-3	TRBJ2-5	-	CASSYSVGDQETQYF	TGTGCCAGCAGTTACTCGGTCGGGGACCAAGAGACCCAGTACTTC
-	TRBV4-3	TRBJ2-1	TRBD2	CASSGAGEDNEQFF	TGCGCCAGCAGTGGAGCGGGGGAGGACAATGAGCAGTTCTTC
once	TRBV2	TRBJ1-2	TRBD1	CASSETGQGSGYTF	TGTGCCAGCAGTGAAACGGGACAGGGATCCGGCTACACCTTC
-	TRBV3-1/TRBV3-2	TRBJ1-1	-	CASSQTQIEAFF	TGTGCCAGCAGCCAAACCCAGATTGAAGCTTTCTTT
-	TRBV19	TRBJ2-2	-	CASKSPQRNTGELFF	TGTGCCAGTAAATCCCCCCAGCGGAACACCGGGGAGCTGTTTTTT
once	TRBV20-1	TRBJ1-2	-	CSASLTGYGYTF	TGCAGTGCTAGTTTAACCGGGTATGGCTACACCTTC
-	TRBV29-1	TRBJ1-2	TRBD1	CSGGQERYGYTF	TGCAGCGGAGGACAGGAACGCTATGGCTACACCTTC